The clone carrying this TCR beta chain was counted a few times. This specimen belongs to a study of blood T cell repertoires in COVID-19. CDR1 is SGDLS, CDR2 YYNGEE, per germline. Trimming took off 0 bases at V and 3 bases at J, with 21 bases between the two ends. The CDR3 contains 18 residues. Generated by immunoSEQ multiplex PCR, the TCRdb table keeps only in-frame clones and is missing some. The sample includes fewer than 200,000 clones, 65% to 85% of them seen just once. Input material: peripheral blood. The clonotype comes from a woman aged 80 or older with acute or convalescent COVID-19. The chain uses TRBV9 and TRBJ1-1; the D gene is possibly TRBD1 (6 bases). CDR3 loop: CASSVVVGVGGWDTEAFF. The CDR3 nucleotides are TGTGCCAGCAGCGTAGTAGTGGGAGTAGGGGGTTGGGACACTGAAGCTTTCTTT.